This record looks at one TCR beta chain sequence and its context. Its antigen specificity is not known. Base qualities were left out, and no much larger clone turns up one base away. The data stem from a study of cytomegalovirus exposure and HLA in healthy donors (dated by TCRdb to between 2016 and 2019). A note on the overall study: An earlier analysis of some 600 of the donors reported about 260 Gb of sequence data and around 120 million unique TCR beta sequences obtained from approximately 180 million T cells. Using immunosequencing, the study profiled T cell repertoires from some 670 subjects and related those repertoires to cytomegalovirus serostatus. Besides the first cohort of under 700 subjects, a separate validation cohort made up of 120 different subjects was used. An earlier analysis of several hundred of the donors used high-throughput TCR beta sequencing to judge whether each TCR beta V gene segment behaved as functional or pseudogenic. High-throughput TCR immunosequencing, statistical association of individual TCRs with disease status, and machine learning were combined to predict cytomegalovirus infection status. Approximately 310 gigabases of sequencing data and 70 million to 95 million unique TCR sequences made up an early release that covered several hundred HLA-typed donors. Class I and class II HLA loci were covered by the typing at four-digit resolution. Roughly five DR-DQ haplotypes were handled as single units for association and clustering, since linkage in the cohort was strong. The study aimed to test whether cataloging public T cell receptors could reveal signatures of past pathogen exposure. On average, 235,054 unique TCR beta nucleotide sequences were sequenced per donor among 398 genotyped donors of the cohort, with 15% to 20% of those sequences being non-productive. In a later analysis, previously published TCR beta repertoires from hundreds of donors were re-analyzed and high-resolution HLA genotyping was added so that TCR occurrence patterns could be studied. Donor age, sex, ethnicity and CMV serostatus were compiled together with the repertoire data. Among the roughly 410 genotyped donors, around 79% belonged to the genetic ancestry cluster associated with self-reported Caucasian donors. Typing coverage differed by locus: A, B, C, DRB1 and DQB1 were typed in roughly 629-630 donors, DQA1 in 500 to 550, DPA1 in 600 to 610, and DPB1 in around 490. In a later genetic analysis, genome-wide SNP genotypes for about three fifths of the 666 donors were used, and that subset was treated as a discovery cohort. All discovery cohort repertoires had been generated using a single sequencing platform. The later analysis used no new phenotypic data to find candidate immune exposures, relying instead on TCR beta sequences and their occurrence across donors. General study outcomes and caveats: The classifier was reported to diagnose cytomegalovirus status with high specificity and sensitivity in both the original cohort and the validation cohort. A few of the identified cytomegalovirus-associated TCR beta chains were confirmed in vitro to be specific for cytomegalovirus antigens. Some 16 rarely observed V segments, including chromosome 9 orphons, were excluded from the earlier analysis of about 610 of the donors because counts were too low. According to the authors, the approach could potentially be generalized to other disease states and immunological phenotypes. In a later analysis, the rate of TCR association differed among HLA loci, with DRB1 alleles having the most associated TCRs and HLA-C alleles having the fewest. Some IMGT-functional V segments, including TRBV6-2 and TRBV6-3, could not be distinguished by the 87-base-pair reads and were therefore excluded. A further reported finding was that TCR beta sequences accurately predicted the HLA-A and HLA-B alleles for most subjects in the first cohort. The only immune exposure information available for the cohort was CMV serostatus. Most CMV-associated TCR beta chains appeared to be HLA-restricted in a later analysis, and the HLA associations seemed to be driven largely by CMV exposure. At a false discovery rate of 0.05, a later analysis linked 15,000 to 20,000 TCR beta sequences to specific HLA alleles. Because some donors lacked HLA typing at each locus, the association tests relied only on the typed subset. Linkage disequilibrium might explain the correlated functional status among segregating V segments, but an unknown experimental factor could not be excluded. This cohort had only TCR beta chains sequenced, and the lack of alpha or paired-chain data limited which features could be detected. Sequencing depth was assumed to be roughly uniform across donors in the presence/absence analyses, though that assumption may not hold. V-gene and J-gene trimming of TCR beta chains was associated with a missense DCLRE1C variant in a later genetic analysis, and the association was replicated in an independent cohort. While some public TCRs were present in many individuals, most TCR sequences turned up only very rarely across donors. Strong co-occurrence of HLA alleles, especially DR and DQ, made assigning TCR associations to individual alleles difficult. In a later analysis, several top co-occurrence clusters were reported to appear linked to parvovirus B19, influenza, CMV and Epstein-Barr virus. The sequencing pipeline was judged likely to have produced a cluster of highly shared sequence variants as a technical artifact. Compared with the 666-donor mean, donors in an Asian-associated ancestry cluster had fewer N-insertions in productive TCRs, according to a later genetic analysis. In an earlier analysis of fewer than 750 of the donors, most TCR beta V segments were observed in productive rearrangements about 87% or about 30% of the time, broadly matching IMGT annotations. In a later analysis, HLA-associated TCR beta chains showed more clonal expansion and lower generation probabilities than non-associated chains that were equally common. A total of 150 or so TCR beta chains were listed by the study as associated with cytomegalovirus.

The cohort consisted of 670 or so healthy bone marrow donors. Cohort members were all nominally healthy when sampled, although unrecorded immune exposures were likely present. The donor tested CMV seropositive and was one of the 289 seropositive cohort members. Every donor gave a peripheral blood sample, and the peripheral blood mononuclear cells from that sample were used for TCR beta sequencing. Genomic DNA was extracted from the blood cell samples with the Qiagen DNeasy Blood Extraction Kit. There are 14 amino acids in the CDR3, from cysteine to phenylalanine inclusive. Only the CDR3 DNA stays, 42 bases, in frame from base 1. The germline V gene sets CDR1 to SQVTM and CDR2 to ANQGSEA. V loses 6 bases of germline sequence and J loses 1 base, and the interval between the two ends is 12 bases. Library generation was performed with the immunoSEQ multiplex PCR assay. For the multiplex PCR, a mixture combining 60 forward primers for TCR Vbeta segments and 13 reverse primers for TCR Jbeta segments was used. The CDR3 region of rearranged TCR beta genes was amplified from genomic DNA with a multiplex PCR assay. The amplified TCR beta libraries were sequenced on the Illumina HiSeq System as 87-base-pair reads. Per the authors' processing: Across the 500 to 700 repertoires, a later analysis counted approximately 83 million unique TCR beta chains, 9.5 million to 12 million of which were shared by at least two donors. A nearest-neighbor algorithm error-corrected the raw reads and collapsed the reads into unique sequences, merging closely related sequences to remove PCR and sequencing errors. CDR3 sequences were aligned to IMGT reference sequences to assign V, D and J gene segments. For a sequence to be retained, at least a six-nucleotide match to both a V gene segment and a J gene segment was required. A rearrangement counted as productive if the CDR3 had no stop codons and remained in frame with V and J, and every other rearrangement counted as non-productive. CDR3 was defined by IMGT convention, running from the second conserved V-encoded cysteine to the conserved J-encoded phenylalanine. The earlier analysis of 500 to 600 of the donors excluded sequences that lacked an unambiguous match to a single V gene segment. In an earlier analysis of 450 to 750 of the donors, a V segment was called functional when productive rearrangements were above 56.7%, and segregating when the standard deviation between donors exceeded 5%. A statistical classification framework was built to diagnose cytomegalovirus status from the catalog of TCR beta chain sequences. In a later analysis, V and J genes were assigned by comparing TCR nucleotide sequences against IMGT/GENE-DB human TR gene sequences. In a later analysis, CDR3 sequences and most-parsimonious VDJ recombination scenarios were assigned using the TCRdist pipeline. A later analysis defined each TCR beta chain by its CDR3 amino acid sequence plus V-gene family, and excluded reads lacking a unique V-gene family. In a later analysis, nearly 600 highly shared, low-generation-probability nucleotide sequences were removed to address suspected cross-contamination and a sequencing artifact. In a later analysis, a clonal expansion index was calculated for each public chain from normalized within-repertoire ranks of inferred template counts. In a later analysis, generation probabilities were computed with a VDJ recombination model fitted to out-of-frame rearrangements, and the resulting probabilities were checked against IGoR. In a later analysis, hypergeometric tests were used to score TCR-TCR, TCR-HLA and TCR-CMV co-occurrence, with a repertoire-size bias correction applied to TCR pairs. To estimate false discovery rates, a later analysis permuted the HLA or CMV assignments 20 times. In a later analysis, co-occurring TCRs were grouped using DBSCAN, and TCRdist sequence similarity was added for clustering within HLA-allele-positive subsets. Co-occurrence clustering excluded repertoires with fewer than 30,000 or more than 120,000 public chains, plus five with anomalous nucleotide sharing. Imported from immuneACCESS, the table was reduced by TCRdb to in-frame sequences with V and J called. These copies leave out some clones; in studies compared against another copy, an unresolved V gene accounts for under half, and the cause of the remainder is not known. V and J calls and clone size are those listed in that table; D and trimming were worked out from the DNA. A total of 150,000 to 180,000 clones appear in this sample, approximately 80% of them only once. Around 6.6% of the sample is taken by the ten largest.

The sequenced sample consisted of PBMCs. The receptor was derived from a woman aged 50 to 60 in good health and CMV-seropositive. The receptor chain draws on TRBV29-1 and TRBJ2-2; the D gene is perhaps TRBD2, on 6 matching bases. The encoded CDR3 is CSVRDWGNTGELFF. The sequenced DNA is TGCAGCGTCCGGGACTGGGGGAACACCGGGGAGCTGTTTTTT.